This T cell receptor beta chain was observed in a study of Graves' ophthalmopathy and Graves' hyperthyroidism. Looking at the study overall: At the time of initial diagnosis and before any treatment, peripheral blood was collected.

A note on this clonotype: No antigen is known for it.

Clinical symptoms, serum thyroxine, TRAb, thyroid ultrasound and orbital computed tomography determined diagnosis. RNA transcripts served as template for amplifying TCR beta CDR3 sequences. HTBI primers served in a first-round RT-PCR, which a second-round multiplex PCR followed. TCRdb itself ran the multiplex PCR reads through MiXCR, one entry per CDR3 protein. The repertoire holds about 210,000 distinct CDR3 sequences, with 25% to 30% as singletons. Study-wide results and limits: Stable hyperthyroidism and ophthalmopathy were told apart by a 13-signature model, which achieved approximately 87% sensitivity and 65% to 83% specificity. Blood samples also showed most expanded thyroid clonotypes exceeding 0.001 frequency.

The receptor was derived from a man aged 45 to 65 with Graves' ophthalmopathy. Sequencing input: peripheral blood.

The CDR3 DNA reads as TGTGCCAGCAGTGACACCTATAACTATGGCTACACCTTC. Encoded protein: CASSDTYNYGYTF. The genes are TRBV6-1 and TRBJ1-2; D is ambiguous. V lost 3 bases and J 1 base, leaving 6 bases between the germline ends. The germline V gene encodes CDR1 MNHNS and CDR2 SASEGT. The CDR3 loop spans 13 amino acids.